This entry concerns a single T cell receptor (beta chain). No antigen is known for it. This entry is derived from a study of cytomegalovirus exposure and HLA in healthy donors. Study-level results: There were 150 to 200 TCR beta chains listed as cytomegalovirus-associated. Many donors shared some public TCRs, even though most TCR sequences were rare. It was taken for granted in presence/absence analyses that sequencing depth across donors was roughly uniform.

Vbeta (60) and Jbeta (13) primers were used in the PCR. This table comes from immunoSEQ multiplex PCR, and its TCRdb copy is limited to in-frame clones, with some not included. The sample holds nearly 110,000 clones, around 77% seen once. V lost 0 bases and J 0 bases, leaving 13 bases between the germline ends. Germline V gene data show CDR1 as SGHDT and CDR2 as YYEEEE. The CDR3 length is 17 residues. The clonotype was recovered from a male donor in good health and CMV-seronegative. This chain joins TRBV5-6 and TRBJ2-1, with D possibly TRBD2 on 6 matching bases. What was sequenced was PBMCs. The CDR3 coding sequence is TGTGCCAGCAGCTTGGAGGGTAGGAGGGGCTCCTACAATGAGCAGTTCTTC. Encoded protein: CASSLEGRRGSYNEQFF. Together with reference TRBV5-6 and TRBJ2-1, the CDR3 gives the full variable domain: DAGVTQSPTHLIKTRGQQVTLRCSPKSGHDTVSWYQQALGQGPQFIFQYYEEEERQRGNFPDRFSGHQFPNYSSELNVNALLLGDSALYLCASSLEGRRGSYNEQFFGPGTRLTVL.